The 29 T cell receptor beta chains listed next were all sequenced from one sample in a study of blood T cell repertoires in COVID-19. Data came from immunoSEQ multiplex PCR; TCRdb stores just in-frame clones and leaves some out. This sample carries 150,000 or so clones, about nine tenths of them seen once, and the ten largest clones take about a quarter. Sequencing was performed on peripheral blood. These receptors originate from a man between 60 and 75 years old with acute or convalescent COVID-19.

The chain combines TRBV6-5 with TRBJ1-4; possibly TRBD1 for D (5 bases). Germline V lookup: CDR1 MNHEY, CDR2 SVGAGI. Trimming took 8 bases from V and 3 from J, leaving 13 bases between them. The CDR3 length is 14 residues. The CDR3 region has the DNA TGTGCCAGCGGACACAGGAGCTCTAATGAAAAACTGTTTTTT. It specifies CASGHRSSNEKLFF.

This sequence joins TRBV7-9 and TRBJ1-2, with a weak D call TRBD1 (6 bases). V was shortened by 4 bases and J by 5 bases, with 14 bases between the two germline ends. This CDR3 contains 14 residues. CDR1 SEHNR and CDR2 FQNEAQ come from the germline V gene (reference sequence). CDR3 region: CASSSTGTGYGYTF. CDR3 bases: TGTGCCAGCAGCTCCACAGGGACGGGGTATGGCTACACCTTC. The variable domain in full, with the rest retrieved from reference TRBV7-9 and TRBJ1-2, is DTGVSQNPRHKITKRGQNVTFRCDPISEHNRLYWYRQTLGQGPEFLTYFQNEAQLEKSRLLSDRFSAERPKGSFSTLEIQRTEQGDSAMYLCASSSTGTGYGYTFGSGTRLTVV.

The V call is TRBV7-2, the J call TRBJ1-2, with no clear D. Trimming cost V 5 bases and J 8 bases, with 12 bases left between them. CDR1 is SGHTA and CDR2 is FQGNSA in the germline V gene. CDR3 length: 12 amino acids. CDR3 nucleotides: TGTGCCAGCAGCCCCCGGGTGGAGGGCTACACCTTC. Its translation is CASSPRVEGYTF.

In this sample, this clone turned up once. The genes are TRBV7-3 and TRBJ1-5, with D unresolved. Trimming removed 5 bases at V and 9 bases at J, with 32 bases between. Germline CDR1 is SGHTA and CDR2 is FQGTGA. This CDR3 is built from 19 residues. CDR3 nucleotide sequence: TGTGCCAGCAGCCCGCTTAACGGTCCTAATCGGTCCTCGAAACGGCCCCAGCATTTT. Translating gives CASSPLNGPNRSSKRPQHF.

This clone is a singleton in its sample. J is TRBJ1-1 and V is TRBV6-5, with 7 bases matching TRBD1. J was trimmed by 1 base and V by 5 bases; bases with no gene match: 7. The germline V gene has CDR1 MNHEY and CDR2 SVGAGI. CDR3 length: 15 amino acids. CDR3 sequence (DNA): TGTGCCAGCAGTCACAGGGGATTGAAGAACACTGAAGCTTTCTTT. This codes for CASSHRGLKNTEAFF.

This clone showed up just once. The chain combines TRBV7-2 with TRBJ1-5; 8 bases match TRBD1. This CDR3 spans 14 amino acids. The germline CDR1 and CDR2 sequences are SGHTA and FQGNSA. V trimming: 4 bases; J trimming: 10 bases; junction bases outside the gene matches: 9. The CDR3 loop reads CASSSEGQGLPQHF. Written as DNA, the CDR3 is TGTGCCAGCAGCTCTGAAGGACAGGGCTTACCCCAGCATTTT.

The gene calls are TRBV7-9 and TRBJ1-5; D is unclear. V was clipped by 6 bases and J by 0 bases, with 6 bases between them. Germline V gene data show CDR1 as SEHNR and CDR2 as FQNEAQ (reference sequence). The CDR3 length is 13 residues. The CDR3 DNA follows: TGTGCCAGCAGTCAGGTTAGCAATCAGCCCCAGCATTTT. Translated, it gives CASSQVSNQPQHF.

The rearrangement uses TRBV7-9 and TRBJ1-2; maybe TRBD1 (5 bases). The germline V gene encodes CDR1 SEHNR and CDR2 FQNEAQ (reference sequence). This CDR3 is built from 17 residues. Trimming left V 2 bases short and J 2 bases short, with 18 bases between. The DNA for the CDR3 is TGTGCCAGCAGCTTAAGGGGCTTTGATACAGAGAACTATGGCTACACCTTC. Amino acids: CASSLRGFDTENYGYTF.

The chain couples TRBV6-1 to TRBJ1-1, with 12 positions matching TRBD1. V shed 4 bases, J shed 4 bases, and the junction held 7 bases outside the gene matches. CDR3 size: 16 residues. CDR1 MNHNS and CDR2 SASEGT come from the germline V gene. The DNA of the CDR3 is TGTGCCAGCAGTGCCTCCGGGACAGGGGGCGGCACTGAAGCTTTCTTT. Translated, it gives CASSASGTGGGTEAFF.

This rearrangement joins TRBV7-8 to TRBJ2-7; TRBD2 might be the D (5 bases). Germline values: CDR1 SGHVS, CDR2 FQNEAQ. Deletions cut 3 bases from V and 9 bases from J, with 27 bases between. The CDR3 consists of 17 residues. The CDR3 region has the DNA TGTGCCAGCAGCTTCTCGGGTTCGGGCCACCGTCCCCGGGGGCAGTACTTC. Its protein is CASSFSGSGHRPRGQYF.

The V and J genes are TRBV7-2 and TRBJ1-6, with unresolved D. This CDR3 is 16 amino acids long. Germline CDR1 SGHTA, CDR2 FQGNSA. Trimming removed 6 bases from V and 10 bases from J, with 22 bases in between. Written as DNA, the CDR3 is TGTGCCAGCAGGTTGGCCGGCTGGGAGGGATACTCACCCCTCCACTTT. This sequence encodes CASRLAGWEGYSPLHF.

CDR3 amino acids: CASSEPRSEKLFF. The CDR3, as DNA: TGCGCCAGCAGTGAGCCTAGGAGTGAAAAACTGTTTTTT. The chain combines TRBV10-2 with TRBJ1-4; D gene ambiguous. The V and J ends lost 2 bases and 7 bases respectively, with 8 bases between them. The germline V gene has CDR1 WSHSY and CDR2 SAAADI. The CDR3 runs 13 residues.

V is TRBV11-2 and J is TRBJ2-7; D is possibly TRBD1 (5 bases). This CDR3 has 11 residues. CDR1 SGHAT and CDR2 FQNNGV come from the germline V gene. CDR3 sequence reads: CASSLSGNVYV. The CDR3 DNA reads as TGTGCCAGCAGCTTATCAGGGAATGTGTATGTC.

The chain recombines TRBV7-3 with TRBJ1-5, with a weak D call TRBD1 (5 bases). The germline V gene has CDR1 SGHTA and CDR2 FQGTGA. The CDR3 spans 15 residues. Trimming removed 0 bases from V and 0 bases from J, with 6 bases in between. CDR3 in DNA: TGTGCCAGCAGCTTAACAGGGGATAGCAATCAGCCCCAGCATTTT. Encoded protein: CASSLTGDSNQPQHF.

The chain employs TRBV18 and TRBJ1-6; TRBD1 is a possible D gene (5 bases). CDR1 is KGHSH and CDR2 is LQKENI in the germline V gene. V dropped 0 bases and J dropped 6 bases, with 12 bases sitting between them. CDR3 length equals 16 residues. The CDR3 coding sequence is TGTGCCAGCTCACCACCCGGAATCGGGGGTAATTCACCCCTCCACTTT. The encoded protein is CASSPPGIGGNSPLHF.

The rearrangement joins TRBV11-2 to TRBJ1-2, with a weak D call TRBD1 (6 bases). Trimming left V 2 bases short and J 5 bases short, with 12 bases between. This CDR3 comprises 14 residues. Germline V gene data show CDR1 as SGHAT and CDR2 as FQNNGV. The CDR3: CASSLRGHLYGYTF. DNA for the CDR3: TGTGCCAGCAGCTTACGGGGACATCTTTATGGCTACACCTTC.

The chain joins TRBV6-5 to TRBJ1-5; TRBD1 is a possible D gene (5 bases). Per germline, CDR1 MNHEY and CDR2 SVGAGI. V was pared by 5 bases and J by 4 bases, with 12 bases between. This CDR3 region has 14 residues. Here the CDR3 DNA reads TGTGCCAGCAGTCCCTGGGGGGGAAATCAGCCCCAGCATTTT. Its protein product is CASSPWGGNQPQHF.

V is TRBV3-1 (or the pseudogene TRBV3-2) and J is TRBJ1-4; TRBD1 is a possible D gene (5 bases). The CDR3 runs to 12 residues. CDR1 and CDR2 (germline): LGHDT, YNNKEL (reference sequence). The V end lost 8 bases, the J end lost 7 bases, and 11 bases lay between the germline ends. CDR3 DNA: TGTGCCAGCGCGGGGGGAGGTGAAAAACTGTTTTTT. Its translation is CASAGGGEKLFF.

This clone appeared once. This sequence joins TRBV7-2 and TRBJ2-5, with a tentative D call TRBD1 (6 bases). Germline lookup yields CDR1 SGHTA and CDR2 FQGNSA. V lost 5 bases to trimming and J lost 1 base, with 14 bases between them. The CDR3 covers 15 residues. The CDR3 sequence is CASSLTGLGQETQYF. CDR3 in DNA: TGTGCCAGCAGCCTAACAGGGTTAGGCCAAGAGACCCAGTACTTC.

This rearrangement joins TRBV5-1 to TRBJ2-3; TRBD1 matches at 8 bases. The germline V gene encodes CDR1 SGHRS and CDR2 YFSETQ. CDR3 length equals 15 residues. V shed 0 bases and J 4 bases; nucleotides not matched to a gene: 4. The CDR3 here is CASSLGSGGADTQYF. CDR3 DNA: TGCGCCAGCAGCTTGGGGTCAGGGGGCGCAGATACGCAGTATTTT.

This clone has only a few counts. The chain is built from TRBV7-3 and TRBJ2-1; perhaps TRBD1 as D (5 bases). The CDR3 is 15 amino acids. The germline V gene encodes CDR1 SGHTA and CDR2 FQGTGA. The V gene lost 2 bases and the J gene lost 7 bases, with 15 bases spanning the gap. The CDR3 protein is CASSLFVQAGNEQFF. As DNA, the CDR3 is TGTGCCAGCAGCTTATTTGTACAGGCCGGGAATGAGCAGTTCTTC.

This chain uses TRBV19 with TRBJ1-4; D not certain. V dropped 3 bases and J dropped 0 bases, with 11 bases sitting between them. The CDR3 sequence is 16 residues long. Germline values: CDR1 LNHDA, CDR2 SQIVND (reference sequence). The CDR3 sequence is CASSMYTLATNEKLFF. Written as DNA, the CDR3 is TGTGCCAGTAGTATGTACACCCTTGCAACTAATGAAAAACTGTTTTTT.

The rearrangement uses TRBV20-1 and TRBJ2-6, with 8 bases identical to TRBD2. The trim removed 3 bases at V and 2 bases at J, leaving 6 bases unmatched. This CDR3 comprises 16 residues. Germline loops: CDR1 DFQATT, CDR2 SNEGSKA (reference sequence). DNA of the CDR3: TGCAGTGCTAGTCCGGGACTAGAAACTGGGGCCAACGTCCTGACTTTC. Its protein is CSASPGLETGANVLTF.

In nucleotides, the CDR3 is TGTGCCAGCAGCTTAGCGGGGGCCACCGGGGAGCTGTTTTTT. This encodes CASSLAGATGELFF. The chain is built from TRBV7-3 and TRBJ2-2; TRBD2 might be the D (7 bases). The CDR3 length is 14 residues. V dropped 2 bases and J dropped 4 bases, with 8 bases sitting between them. The germline V gene encodes CDR1 SGHTA and CDR2 FQGTGA.

CDR3 protein: CASSPPGLAGSTDTQYF. In nucleotides, the CDR3 is TGTGCCAGCTCACCACCGGGACTAGCGGGAAGCACAGATACGCAGTATTTT. The rearrangement uses TRBV18 and TRBJ2-3, with TRBD2 matching 13 bases. Germline V lookup: CDR1 KGHSH, CDR2 LQKENI. V dropped 0 bases and J dropped 0; count of bases not matched to a gene: 0. The CDR3 runs 17 residues.

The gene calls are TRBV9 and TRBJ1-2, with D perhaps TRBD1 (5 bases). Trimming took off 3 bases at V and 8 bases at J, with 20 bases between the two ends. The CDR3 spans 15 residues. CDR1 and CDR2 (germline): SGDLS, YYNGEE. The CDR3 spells CASSDGAYRGSGYTF. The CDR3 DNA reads TGTGCCAGCAGCGATGGGGCCTACCGGGGGTCCGGCTACACCTTC.

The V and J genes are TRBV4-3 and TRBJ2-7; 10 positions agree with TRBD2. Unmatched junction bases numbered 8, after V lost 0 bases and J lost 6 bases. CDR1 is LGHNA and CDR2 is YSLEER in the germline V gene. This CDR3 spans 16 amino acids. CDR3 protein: CASSQDILAGDREQYF. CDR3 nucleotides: TGCGCCAGCAGCCAAGATATCCTAGCGGGAGATCGCGAGCAGTACTTC.

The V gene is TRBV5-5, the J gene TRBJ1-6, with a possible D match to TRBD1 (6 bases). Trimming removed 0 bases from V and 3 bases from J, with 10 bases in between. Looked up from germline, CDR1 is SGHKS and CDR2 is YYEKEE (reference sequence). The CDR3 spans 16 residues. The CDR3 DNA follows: TGTGCCAGCAGCTTGGTGGGGGCAGTCTATAATTCACCCCTCCACTTT. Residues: CASSLVGAVYNSPLHF.

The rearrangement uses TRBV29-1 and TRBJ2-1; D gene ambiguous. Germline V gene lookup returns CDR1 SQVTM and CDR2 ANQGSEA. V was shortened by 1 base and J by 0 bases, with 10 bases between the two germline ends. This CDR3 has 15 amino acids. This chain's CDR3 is CSVEGGTSSYNEQFF. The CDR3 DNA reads TGCAGCGTTGAAGGAGGAACCAGCTCCTACAATGAGCAGTTCTTC.